This TCR beta chain was sequenced for a study of blood T cell repertoires in COVID-19. Repertoires were generated with immunoSEQ multiplex PCR, while TCRdb's copy carries only in-frame clones and drops some. The sample holds 400,000 or so clones, over 75% seen once. Cohort allocation depended upon clinical history that participants reported. The CDR3 contains 18 residues. Germline CDR1 is SGHRS and CDR2 is YFSETQ. Trimming removed 1 base at V and 0 bases at J, with 17 bases between. Material: PBMCs or T cells enriched from blood (not recorded which). The rearrangement joins TRBV5-1 to TRBJ1-3, with D possibly TRBD1 on 5 matching bases. This clonotype originated in a woman between 40 and 55 years old with acute COVID-19. For the CDR3, the DNA is TGCGCCAGCAGCTTGTTATTGGGCAGGGAAAGCTCTGGAAACACCATATATTTT. Its translation: CASSLLLGRESSGNTIYF.